A selection of T cell receptor beta chains follows, all from one sample in a study of naive CD8 T cells in extremely preterm neonates. TCRdb's copy holds only in-frame clones and misses some; the assay was immunoSEQ multiplex PCR. Among around 25,000 clones listed, 88% were seen once. Specimen: naive CD8+ T cells from cord blood. The receptor source for this set is a boy who was born preterm. CDR3s include the opening cysteine and the closing phenylalanine or tryptophan. Fields, in order: CDR3 length, D gene, J gene, clone size, V gene, CDR3 protein, CDR3 DNA. A D gene is named only where the DNA matches it firmly. Size tells how often a clone was seen (once, few, many) or the class of an expanded clone, and some rows leave it out.

>13|TRBD1|TRBJ2-7|-|TRBV19
CASSITGGYEQYF
TGTGCCAGTAGTATCACAGGGGGCTACGAGCAGTACTTC
>13|-|TRBJ1-2|-|TRBV7-3
CASSLTGGYGYTF
TGTGCCAGCAGCTTAACAGGGGGCTATGGCTACACCTTC
>11|-|TRBJ1-2|-|TRBV20-1
CSAREGYGYTF
TGCAGTGCTAGAGAGGGCTATGGCTACACCTTC
>14|-|TRBJ2-3|-|TRBV5-6
CASSWGTSTDTQYF
TGTGCCAGCAGCTGGGGGACTAGCACAGATACGCAGTATTTT
>15|-|TRBJ2-2|-|TRBV9
CASSVGTTNTGELFF
TGTGCCAGCAGCGTAGGGACAACGAACACCGGGGAGCTGTTTTTT
>12|-|TRBJ1-6|few|TRBV4-1
CASRRDNSPLHF
TGCGCCAGCAGGAGGGATAATTCACCCCTCCACTTT
>17|TRBD2|TRBJ2-2|-|TRBV9
CASSVNSGGAHTGELFF
TGTGCCAGCAGCGTTAACAGCGGGGGGGCCCACACCGGGGAGCTGTTTTTT
>15|-|TRBJ1-6|-|TRBV19
CASSPPGDYNSPLHF
TGTGCCAGTAGCCCTCCAGGGGACTATAATTCACCCCTCCACTTT
>13|-|TRBJ2-7|-|TRBV6-6
CASSYGQSYEQYF
TGTGCCAGCAGTTACGGACAATCCTACGAGCAGTACTTC
>14|-|TRBJ2-2|-|TRBV6-5
CASSYSDNTGELFF
TGTGCCAGCAGTTACTCGGACAACACCGGGGAGCTGTTTTTT
>11|-|TRBJ2-4|-|TRBV6-1
CASSELGLQYF
TGTGCCAGCAGTGAATTAGGACTCCAGTACTTC
>13|TRBD1|TRBJ2-4|-|TRBV11-2
CASSPTGENIQYF
TGTGCCAGCAGCCCGACAGGGGAAAACATTCAGTACTTC
>10|-|TRBJ1-1|-|TRBV10-3
CAISPTEAFF
TGTGCCATCAGCCCCACTGAAGCTTTCTTT
>12|-|TRBJ2-7|-|TRBV6-4
CASSNSSYEQYF
TGTGCCAGCAGCAACAGCTCCTACGAGCAGTACTTC
>14|-|TRBJ1-1|-|TRBV9
CASSAGHLNTEAFF
TGTGCCAGCAGCGCCGGACACTTGAACACTGAAGCTTTCTTT
>13|TRBD1|TRBJ2-7|-|TRBV30
CAWSVQGADEQYF
TGTGCCTGGAGTGTACAGGGGGCGGACGAGCAGTACTTC
>14|-|TRBJ2-1|-|TRBV2
CASSPTKYHNEQFF
TGTGCCAGCAGTCCCACTAAGTACCACAATGAGCAGTTCTTC
>12|-|TRBJ2-7|-|TRBV5-6
CASSFTSYEQYF
TGTGCCAGCAGCTTTACATCCTACGAGCAGTACTTC
>18|TRBD2|TRBJ2-2|-|TRBV7-2
CASSLLTLAGGPAGELFF
TGTGCCAGCAGCTTACTAACCTTAGCGGGGGGGCCCGCCGGGGAGCTGTTTTTT
>15|TRBD1|TRBJ1-5|-|TRBV6-5
CASSSGTGGNQPQHF
TGTGCCAGCAGTTCCGGGACAGGGGGCAATCAGCCCCAGCATTTT
>14|-|TRBJ2-1|-|TRBV27
CASSFQGTYNEQFF
TGTGCCAGCAGTTTCCAGGGAACCTACAATGAGCAGTTCTTC
>13|-|TRBJ2-7|-|TRBV6-5
CASSYSQSYEQYF
TGTGCCAGCAGTTACTCACAGTCCTACGAGCAGTACTTC
>14|-|TRBJ2-7|-|TRBV7-9
CASSLGTKTYEQYF
TGTGCCAGCAGCTTAGGGACAAAAACCTACGAGCAGTACTTC
>14|-|TRBJ2-2|-|TRBV14
CASSQGQNTGELFF
TGTGCCAGCAGCCAAGGACAGAACACCGGGGAGCTGTTTTTT
>13|-|TRBJ2-1|-|TRBV5-4
CASSLSSYNEQFF
TGTGCCAGCAGCTTGAGCTCCTACAATGAGCAGTTCTTC
>12|-|TRBJ1-4|-|TRBV12-5
CASGWPLRKLFF
TGTGCTAGTGGTTGGCCCCTACGAAAACTGTTTTTT
>16|TRBD2|TRBJ2-1|-|TRBV4-1
CASSQDTLAVYNEQFF
TGCGCCAGCAGCCAAGATACCCTAGCGGTCTACAATGAGCAGTTCTTC
>12|TRBD1|TRBJ2-1|-|TRBV5-1
CASSFTGTGQFF
TGCGCCAGCAGTTTTACCGGGACAGGGCAGTTCTTC
>12|TRBD1|TRBJ2-7|-|TRBV30
CAWSDRGYEQYF
TGTGCCTGGAGTGACAGGGGATACGAGCAGTACTTC
>12|-|TRBJ1-1|-|TRBV28
CASSFRGTEAFF
TGTGCCAGCAGTTTTAGGGGCACTGAAGCTTTCTTT
>15|TRBD1|TRBJ1-2|-|TRBV27
CASSKSGTGDRGYTF
TGTGCCAGCAGTAAATCCGGGACAGGGGATCGTGGCTACACCTTC
>11|-|TRBJ2-7|-|TRBV10-2
CASSEGYEQYF
TGCGCCAGCAGTGAGGGGTACGAGCAGTACTTC
>15|TRBD1|TRBJ2-1|-|TRBV4-1
CASSQDRGLYNEQFF
TGCGCCAGCAGCCAAGACAGGGGGCTTTACAATGAGCAGTTCTTC
>13|-|TRBJ1-4|-|TRBV12-2
CASRLDRNEKLFF
TGTGCAAGTCGCTTAGACAGGAATGAAAAACTGTTTTTT
>14|TRBD1|TRBJ1-4|-|TRBV5-1
CASSTGATNEKLFF
TGCGCCAGCAGCACAGGGGCAACTAATGAAAAACTGTTTTTT
>11|-|TRBJ1-2|-|TRBV29-1
CSVEQGYGYTF
TGCAGCGTTGAACAGGGCTATGGCTACACCTTC
>14|-|TRBJ2-1|-|TRBV5-1
CASSLGQAYNEQFF
TGCGCCAGCAGCTTGGGACAGGCCTACAATGAGCAGTTCTTC
>13|TRBD1|TRBJ1-2|-|TRBV7-9
CASSLGQVYGYTF
TGTGCCAGCAGCTTGGGACAGGTCTATGGCTACACCTTC
>11|-|TRBJ1-1|-|TRBV19
CASSAYTEAFF
TGTGCCAGTAGTGCGTACACTGAAGCTTTCTTT
>12|-|TRBJ1-2|-|TRBV7-9
CASSLGGYGYTF
TGTGCCAGCAGCTTAGGAGGTTACGGCTACACCTTC
>15|TRBD2|TRBJ2-7|-|TRBV5-4
CASSLLAGGSYEQYF
TGTGCCAGCAGCCTCCTAGCGGGGGGGTCCTACGAGCAGTACTTC
>14|-|TRBJ2-3|-|TRBV4-1
CASSQGGGTDTQYF
TGCGCCAGCAGCCAAGGGGGGGGCACAGATACGCAGTATTTT
>10|TRBD1|TRBJ1-2|-|TRBV20-1
CSARTGGYTF
TGCAGTGCTAGGACAGGGGGCTACACCTTC
>14|-|TRBJ2-7|-|TRBV4-3
CASSQGDNSYEQYF
TGCGCCAGCAGCCAAGGGGACAACTCCTACGAGCAGTACTTC
>13|-|TRBJ1-1|-|TRBV19
CASSIGQGTEAFF
TGTGCCAGTAGTATAGGGCAGGGCACTGAAGCTTTCTTT
>14|-|TRBJ1-6|once|TRBV21-1
CASSKAGQNSPLHF
TGTGCCAGCAGCAAAGCGGGACAAAATTCACCCCTCCACTTT
>11|-|TRBJ2-7|-|TRBV5-5
CASSSPYEQYF
TGTGCCAGCAGCTCCCCCTACGAGCAGTACTTC
>11|-|TRBJ2-1|-|TRBV5-8
CASSVLAEQFF
TGTGCCAGCAGCGTGCTCGCTGAGCAGTTCTTC
>14|TRBD1|TRBJ1-2|-|TRBV7-9
CASREPGQGYGYTF
TGTGCCAGCAGGGAACCGGGACAGGGTTACGGCTACACCTTC
>14|TRBD2|TRBJ2-7|few|TRBV27
CASSWTSGGYEQYF
TGTGCCAGCAGTTGGACTAGCGGGGGGTACGAGCAGTACTTC
>11|-|TRBJ1-2|-|TRBV9
CASSVGFGYTF
TGTGCCAGCAGCGTAGGGTTTGGCTACACCTTC
>14|TRBD1|TRBJ2-7|-|TRBV5-5
CASSLGTGFYEQYF
TGTGCCAGCAGCTTGGGGACAGGGTTTTACGAGCAGTACTTC
>13|-|TRBJ2-3|-|TRBV2
CASRGTFTDTQYF
TGTGCCAGCCGGGGCACCTTCACAGATACGCAGTATTTT
>14|-|TRBJ1-1|-|TRBV6-5
CASSYSGRGHEAFF
TGTGCCAGCAGTTACTCCGGCAGGGGTCATGAAGCTTTCTTT
>13|-|TRBJ2-7|once|TRBV19
CASSIVGVDEQYF
TGTGCCAGTAGTATAGTGGGGGTCGACGAGCAGTACTTC
>10|-|TRBJ2-1|-|TRBV29-1
CSVEGFEQFF
TGCAGCGTTGAAGGGTTTGAGCAGTTCTTC
>13|TRBD1|TRBJ1-4|-|TRBV12-5
CASGPDRDEKLFF
TGTGCTAGTGGCCCTGACAGGGATGAAAAACTGTTTTTT